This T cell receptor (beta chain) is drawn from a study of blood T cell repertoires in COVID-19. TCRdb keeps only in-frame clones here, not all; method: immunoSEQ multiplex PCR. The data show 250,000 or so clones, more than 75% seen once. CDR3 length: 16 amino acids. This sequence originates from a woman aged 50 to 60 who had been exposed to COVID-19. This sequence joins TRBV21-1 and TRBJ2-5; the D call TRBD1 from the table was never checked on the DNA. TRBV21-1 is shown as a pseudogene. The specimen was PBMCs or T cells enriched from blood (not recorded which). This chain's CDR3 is CASSLPRGQEKETQYF. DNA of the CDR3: TGTGCCAGCAGCCTCCCACGGGGACAGGAGAAAGAGACCCAGTACTTC.